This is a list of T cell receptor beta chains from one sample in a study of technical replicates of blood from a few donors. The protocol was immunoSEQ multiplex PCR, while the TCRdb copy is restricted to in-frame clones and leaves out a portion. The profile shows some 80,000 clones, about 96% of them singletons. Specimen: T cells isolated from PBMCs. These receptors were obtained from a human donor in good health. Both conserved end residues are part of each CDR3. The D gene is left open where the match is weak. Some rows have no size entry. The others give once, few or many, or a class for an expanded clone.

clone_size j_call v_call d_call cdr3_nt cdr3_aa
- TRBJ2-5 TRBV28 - TGTGCCAGCAGTTTACCCCGAGGGCCGGAGACCCAGTACTTC CASSLPRGPETQYF
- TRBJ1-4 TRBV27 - TGTGCCAGCAGTCTTAGCCCTATTAATGAAAAACTGTTTTTT CASSLSPINEKLFF
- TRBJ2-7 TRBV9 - TGTGCCAGCAGCGTAGGGCAGGGTCCCCTCTACGAGCAGTACTTC CASSVGQGPLYEQYF
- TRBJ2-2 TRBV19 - TGTGCCAGTCTCTCGTGGGGGCAGTCCGGGGAGCTGTTTTTT CASLSWGQSGELFF
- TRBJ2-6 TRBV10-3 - TGTGCCATCAGTGAGTCCACAGGTGGGGCCAACGTCCTGACTTTC CAISESTGGANVLTF
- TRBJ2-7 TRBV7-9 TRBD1 TGTGCCAGCAGGTCCGGGACAGAATCCTACGAGCAGTACTTC CASRSGTESYEQYF
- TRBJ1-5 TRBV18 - TGTGCCAGCTCACACCGAGACGGACTCAATCAGCCCCAGCATTTT CASSHRDGLNQPQHF
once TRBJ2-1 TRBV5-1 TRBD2 TGCGCCAGCAGCTTGACTAGCGGGAGCCTCGAGCAGTTCTTC CASSLTSGSLEQFF
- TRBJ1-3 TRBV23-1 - TGCGCCAGCAGTCAAATCCATCAGGGGAAGCACGGAAACACCATATATTTT CASSQIHQGKHGNTIYF
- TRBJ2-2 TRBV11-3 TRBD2 TGTGCCAGCAGCTTAGGCCCCGCCAGCGGGAGGTTTTGGGAGCTGTTTTTT CASSLGPASGRFWELFF
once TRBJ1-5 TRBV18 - TGTGCCAGCTCACCGGAGGGGAGCAATCAGCCCCAGCATTTT CASSPEGSNQPQHF
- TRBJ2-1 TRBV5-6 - TGTGCCAGCAGCATACAGGGAGGGATCTACAATGAGCAGTTCTTC CASSIQGGIYNEQFF
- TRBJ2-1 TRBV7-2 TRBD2 TGTGCCAGCAGCCCCGGGGCTAGCGGATACAATGAGCAGTTCTTC CASSPGASGYNEQFF
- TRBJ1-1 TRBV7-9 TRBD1 TGTGCCAGCAGCTTATTGGGGGGACAGGGAAACACTGAAGCTTTCTTT CASSLLGGQGNTEAFF
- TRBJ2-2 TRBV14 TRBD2 TGTGCCAGCAGCCAAGATACTAGCGAGAACACCGGGGAGCTGTTTTTT CASSQDTSENTGELFF
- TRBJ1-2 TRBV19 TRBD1 TGTGCCAGCCTCCAGGACAGGGTAGAAGGCTACACCTTC CASLQDRVEGYTF
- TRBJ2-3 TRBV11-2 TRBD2 TGTGCCAGCATCAGAGGGGCGGGAGCGAGTACAGATACGCAGTATTTT CASIRGAGASTDTQYF
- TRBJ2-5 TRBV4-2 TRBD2 TGTGCCAGCAGCCAAGAGCCGGCTAGCGGGAGGAAAGAGACCCAGTACTTC CASSQEPASGRKETQYF
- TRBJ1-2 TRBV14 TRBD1 TGTGCCAGCAGCCAGACCGGGACAGGGGAAGGCTACACCTTC CASSQTGTGEGYTF
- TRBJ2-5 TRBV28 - TGTGCCAGCAGACAGGGAAGAGAGACCCAGTACTTC CASRQGRETQYF
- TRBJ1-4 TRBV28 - TGTGCCAGCAGTGTCAGGGATGAAAAACTGTTTTTT CASSVRDEKLFF
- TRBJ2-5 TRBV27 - TGTGCCAGCAGTTCATTAACAGGGAGCAGGTCGGAGACCCAGTACTTC CASSSLTGSRSETQYF
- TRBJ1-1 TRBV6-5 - TGTGCCAGCAGTTACGCAGAGAACACTGAAGCTTTCTTT CASSYAENTEAFF
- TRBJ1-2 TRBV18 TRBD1 TGTGCCAGCTCACAGTCCGGGACAGGGGACGACTATGGCTACACCTTC CASSQSGTGDDYGYTF
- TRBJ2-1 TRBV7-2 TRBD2 TGTGCCAGCAATAGCGGGAGGGCTCACAATGAGCAGTTCTTC CASNSGRAHNEQFF
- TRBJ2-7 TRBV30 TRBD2 TGTGCCTGGAGTGTAGCTAGCGGGATATGGACCTACGAGCAGTACTTC CAWSVASGIWTYEQYF
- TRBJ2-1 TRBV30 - TGTGCCTGGAGTACTGATGGGGGGAGTGAGCAGTTCTTC CAWSTDGGSEQFF
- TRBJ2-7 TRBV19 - TGTGCCAGTAGTATCTTTGCAGGCGACTCCTACGAGCAGTACTTC CASSIFAGDSYEQYF
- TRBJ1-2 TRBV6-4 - TGTGCCAGCAGTGACTCCCCCGGCCGGTCGAGGTTTGGCTACACCTTC CASSDSPGRSRFGYTF
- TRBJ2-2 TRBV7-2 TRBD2 TGTGCCAGCAGCTCCAGCGGGAGGGGGACCGGGGAGCTGTTTTTT CASSSSGRGTGELFF
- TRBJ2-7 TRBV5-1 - TGCGCCAGCAGCCAACAAAAGAAGGACTATTACTACGAGCAGTACTTC CASSQQKKDYYYEQYF
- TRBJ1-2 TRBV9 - TGTGCCAGCAGCGGAACTACCCCGGGACAACTTAACTATGGCTACACCTTC CASSGTTPGQLNYGYTF